The 20 T cell receptor beta chains presented below share a single source sample, sequenced in a study of blood T cell repertoires in COVID-19. Using immunoSEQ multiplex PCR, the repertoire was profiled, and TCRdb retains in-frame clones only, with some absent. Here the sample spans roughly 250,000 clones, roughly 88% being singletons. Sequenced sample: PBMCs or T cells enriched from blood (not recorded which). The origin of the receptors is a woman aged 30 to 39 who had recovered from COVID-19.

The chain recombines TRBV12-3 or TRBV12-4 with TRBJ2-1; 9 bases are a match to TRBD1. After removal of 7 bases from V and 10 bases from J, the junction contained 8 bases not matched to a gene. The CDR3 consists of 13 residues. The CDR3 loop is CASNAQGAGEQFF. CDR3 coding DNA: TGTGCCAGCAATGCACAGGGGGCTGGGGAGCAGTTCTTC.

The V gene is TRBV20-1, the J gene TRBJ2-2; D might be TRBD2 (7 bases). The ends were cut back, 3 bases at V and 2 bases at J, with 22 bases in the middle. Germline CDR1 and CDR2: DFQATT and SNEGSKA (reference sequence). The CDR3 loop spans 18 amino acids. The CDR3 spells CSASGGGGGRSNTGELFF. The CDR3 bases are TGCAGTGCTAGTGGGGGGGGCGGCGGGAGATCCAACACCGGGGAGCTGTTTTTT.

The chain employs TRBV28 and TRBJ1-1, with no clear D. V lost 7 bases, J lost 0 bases, and 15 bases lay in between. The CDR3 consists of 15 residues. CDR1 and CDR2 from the germline V gene are MDHEN and SYDVKM. DNA of the CDR3: TGTGCCAGCAAACCCCTGGGCAGGTTGAACACTGAAGCTTTCTTT. It specifies CASKPLGRLNTEAFF.

Notes on this clone: Other DNA sequences of this sample code for an identical CDR3. V gene TRBV27 combines with J gene TRBJ2-7; possible D gene TRBD1, 5 bases. The CDR3 runs to 13 residues. Per germline, CDR1 MNHEY and CDR2 SMNVEV (reference sequence). V lost 3 bases to trimming and J lost 0 bases, with 6 bases between them. For the CDR3, the DNA is TGTGCCAGCAGTTTGACAGCCTCCTACGAGCAGTACTTC. Its protein product is CASSLTASYEQYF.

The CDR3 loop reads CASISVGRNQPQHF. CDR3 DNA: TGTGCCAGTATCAGCGTGGGTCGCAATCAGCCCCAGCATTTT. The genes are TRBV19 and TRBJ1-5; no clear D gene. Deletions cut 7 bases from V and 2 bases from J, with 12 bases between. CDR3 length equals 14 residues. The germline gives CDR1 LNHDA, CDR2 SQIVND (reference sequence).

V is TRBV28 and J is TRBJ1-2; weak D call: TRBD1 (5 bases). V dropped 7 bases and J dropped 4 bases, with 31 bases sitting between them. The CDR3 length is 19 residues. The germline gives CDR1 MDHEN, CDR2 SYDVKM. The chain's CDR3 is CASKKTGLRDSSRGYGYTF. The CDR3, as DNA: TGTGCCAGCAAAAAAACCGGCCTCCGGGACTCCTCTCGGGGCTATGGCTACACCTTC.

This sequence joins TRBV25-1 and TRBJ1-1; 8 bases are shared with TRBD1. This CDR3 contains 14 residues. Germline CDR1 is MGHDK and CDR2 is SYGVNS. The V segment lost 1 base and the J segment 8 bases; nucleotides outside the gene matches: 6. In nucleotides, the CDR3 is TGTGCCAGCAGTGAATGGGGGACAGGCCTAGAAGCTTTCTTT. Translating it yields CASSEWGTGLEAFF.

The chain has TRBV6-4 and TRBJ1-1, with D possibly TRBD1 on 5 matching bases. The CDR3 covers 13 residues. V lost 6 bases and J 3 bases, leaving 11 bases between the germline ends. Germline V gives CDR1 MRHNA, CDR2 SNTAGT. As DNA, the CDR3 is TGTGCCAGCAGGGGCGGGGGTTACACTGAAGCTTTCTTT. As protein: CASRGGGYTEAFF.

The rearrangement links TRBV5-4 to TRBJ2-7, with D possibly matching TRBD1 (6 bases). The CDR3 runs 13 residues. Trimming removed 0 bases from V and 4 bases from J, with 8 bases in between. Germline CDR1 is SGHNT and CDR2 is YYREEE (reference sequence). The CDR3, as DNA: TGTGCCAGCAGCTTGGAAGGGGGATACGAGCAGTACTTC. It yields the protein CASSLEGGYEQYF.

The chain uses TRBV27 and TRBJ1-5; TRBD1 might be the D (5 bases). The CDR3 runs 15 residues. Germline CDR1 reads MNHEY; CDR2 reads SMNVEV (reference sequence). Deletions cut 6 bases from V and 2 bases from J, with 14 bases between. CDR3 region: CASRKSGGGNQPQHF. As DNA, the CDR3 is TGTGCCAGCAGAAAAAGCGGGGGGGGCAATCAGCCCCAGCATTTT.

The rearrangement joins TRBV6-5 to TRBJ1-6; possibly TRBD1 for D (5 bases). Deletions cut 7 bases from V and 6 bases from J, with 16 bases between. Germline-derived CDR1 and CDR2 are MNHEY and SVGAGI. This CDR3 has 15 residues. This chain's CDR3 is CASTLGQGSNSPLHF. The CDR3, as DNA: TGTGCCAGCACCCTCGGGCAGGGTAGTAATTCACCCCTCCACTTT.

This chain connects TRBV5-1 to TRBJ1-6, with TRBD1 as a possible D gene (5 bases). The CDR3 length is 15 residues. Trimming pared 4 bases from V and 7 bases from J, leaving 15 bases between. Germline CDR1 and CDR2: SGHRS and YFSETQ. This CDR3 reads CASSPDQGRNSPLHF. CDR3 bases: TGCGCCAGCAGCCCGGACCAGGGTAGGAATTCACCCCTCCACTTT.

The gene calls are TRBV6-5 and TRBJ1-2; D perhaps matches TRBD1 (6 bases). Germline V gene sequence: CDR1 MNHEY, CDR2 SVGAGI. The CDR3 consists of 14 residues. V was shortened by 5 bases and J by 2 bases, with 12 bases between the two germline ends. The CDR3 DNA reads as TGTGCCAGCAGTCCGGACAGATCGAACTATGGCTACACCTTC. This codes for CASSPDRSNYGYTF.

The V gene is TRBV12-3 or TRBV12-4, the J gene TRBJ2-3; D not resolved. The length of the CDR3 is 13 residues. Trimming removed 7 bases from V and 6 bases from J, with 14 bases in between. The CDR3 DNA sequence: TGTGCCAGCACCCCTCCACGGCGGGATACGCAGTATTTT. It specifies CASTPPRRDTQYF.

This chain connects TRBV4-2 to TRBJ1-4; 7 nucleotides line up with TRBD1. The germline V gene has CDR1 LGHNA and CDR2 YNFKEQ. The junction had 12 bases not matched to a gene; V was cut back by 1 base and J by 7 bases. The CDR3 sequence is 17 residues long. In nucleotides, the CDR3 is TGTGCCAGCAGCCAAGGACAGGGAGTCTCTCATGGTGAAAAACTGTTTTTT. It encodes CASSQGQGVSHGEKLFF.

This rearrangement joins TRBV5-1 to TRBJ2-7, with 12 nucleotides matching TRBD2. Germline CDR1 and CDR2: SGHRS and YFSETQ. The V segment lost 7 bases and the J segment 5 bases; nucleotides outside the gene matches: 16. The CDR3 totals 17 residues. The CDR3 sequence: CASRTRASGGASDEQYF. CDR3 DNA: TGCGCCAGCCGAACGAGGGCTAGCGGGGGGGCCAGTGACGAGCAGTACTTC.

V usage is TRBV21-1 and J usage is TRBJ2-7; TRBD1, the D gene given by the table, was not confirmed from the DNA. TRBV21-1 is tagged as a pseudogene. The CDR3 runs 11 residues. CDR3 sequence: CASIRAFEQYF. Written as DNA, the CDR3 is TGTGCCAGCATCAGGGCCTTCGAGCAGTACTTC.

There are a few counts of this clone. The chain is built from TRBV29-1 and TRBJ2-7; D may be TRBD2 (6 bases). The CDR3 runs 12 residues. The V end was cut by 7 bases, the J end by 3 bases, with 13 bases between. CDR1 SQVTM and CDR2 ANQGSEA come from the germline V gene. CDR3 bases: TGCAGCGGCGGGACTTCCCTCTACGAGCAGTACTTC. This sequence encodes CSGGTSLYEQYF.

The chain joins TRBV24-1 to TRBJ1-2; D gene uncertain. V dropped 5 bases and J dropped 10 bases, with 10 bases sitting between them. The CDR3 totals 11 residues. The germline V gene encodes CDR1 KGHDR and CDR2 SFDVKD. CDR3 sequence: CATSADRVYTF. CDR3 nucleotide sequence: TGTGCCACCAGTGCCGACCGGGTCTACACCTTC.

J is TRBJ1-6 and V is TRBV18; TRBD1 aligns across 8 bases. Germline lookup yields CDR1 KGHSH and CDR2 LQKENI. This CDR3 spans 15 amino acids. V dropped 3 bases and J dropped 10; count of bases not matched to a gene: 8. CDR3 nucleotide sequence: TGTGCCAGCTCACCCCTGGACAGGGAAGGCTCACCCCTCCACTTT. Protein sequence: CASSPLDREGSPLHF.